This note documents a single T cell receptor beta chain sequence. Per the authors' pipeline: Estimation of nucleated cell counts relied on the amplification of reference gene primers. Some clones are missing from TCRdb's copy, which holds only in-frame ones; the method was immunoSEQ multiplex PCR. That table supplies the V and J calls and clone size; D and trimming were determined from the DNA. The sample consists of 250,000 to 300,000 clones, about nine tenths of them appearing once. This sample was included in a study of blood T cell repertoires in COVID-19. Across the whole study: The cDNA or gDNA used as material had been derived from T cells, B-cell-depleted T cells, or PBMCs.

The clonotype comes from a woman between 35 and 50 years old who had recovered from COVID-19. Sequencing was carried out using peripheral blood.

DNA of the CDR3: TGTGCCAGCAGTTTACCGGGAGGGCCTACAGATACGCAGTATTTT. It encodes CASSLPGGPTDTQYF. The J gene is TRBJ2-3, the V gene TRBV27; 8 positions agree with TRBD2. CDR3 length equals 15 residues. CDR1 MNHEY and CDR2 SMNVEV come from the germline V gene (reference sequence). Losses at the gene ends were 2 bases for V and 3 bases for J; bases not matched to a gene: 4.